This T cell receptor (beta chain) stems from a study of blood T cell repertoires in COVID-19 (dated by TCRdb to the early 2020s). Concerning the study at large: Samples covering the acute and convalescent phases of COVID-19 were provided by collaborators in the United States, Italy and Spain. The material from the prospective study consisted of cDNA or gDNA derived from T cells, B-cell-depleted T cells, or PBMCs. The dataset comprised deeply sampled blood TCRbeta repertoires from subjects exposed to, actively infected with, or recovered from COVID-19. The repertoires were released in a freely available public database meant as a resource for research on the immune response to SARS-CoV-2. The samples were drawn from two sources: the first 160 participants of the ongoing ImmuneRACE study, and 1,200 or so subjects contributed by 6 global collaborators. Nearly every sample came with metadata listing a de-identified subject ID, COVID-19 status, age in years and sex. Where available, HLA class I and class II types were taken from metadata supplied by the sample provider and were not determined by assay-based typing. The study at large found these results: The quantity of clinical and demographic metadata differed by source and by participant and was supplied without curation.

Note on this clone: Its antigen target is currently unknown. Base qualities are not recorded, but no much larger clone differs from it by a single base.

The immunoSEQ Assay, a bias-controlled multiplex PCR, was used to amplify TCRbeta CDR3 regions from genomic DNA. On the study's bioinformatics: The number of nucleated cells in each sample was estimated by amplification of reference gene primers within the assay. Sequence reads were collapsed and filtered to measure the absolute abundance of every unique TCRbeta CDR3 rearrangement. For each sample, productive Simpson clonality was calculated as the square root of Simpson's diversity index across productive rearrangements. Sourced from immuneACCESS, this table was stored by TCRdb with only in-frame sequences that have V and J called. A share of the clones is absent; for the studies checked, an unresolved V gene accounts for under half, and the remainder has no known explanation. That table furnishes V, J and clone size, whereas the DNA furnished D and trimming. Present in this sample are some 250,000 clones, more than 80% of which were seen just once. The leading ten clones occupy 7.5% of the sample.

The CDR3 has 15 amino acids, counting the end cysteine and phenylalanine. The sequence is cut down to CDR3 DNA, 45 bases in frame from base 1. The germline V gene yields SGHRS for CDR1 and YFSETQ for CDR2. The junction shows trimming of 0 bases on V and 5 bases on J, and the gene matches do not reach 5 bases of it. One collaborating source in Seattle enrolled patients during active infection and followed them longitudinally through the course of disease. Collaborating institutions collected whole blood in K2EDTA tubes following their own protocols. For TCRbeta analysis, collaborators shipped samples in one of three forms: frozen whole blood, isolated PBMCs, or DNA extracted from either of those sample types.

The rearranged segments are TRBV5-1 and TRBJ1-5; the junction holds 7 bases that match TRBD1. The material sequenced was peripheral blood. The origin of this receptor is a woman of 80 years or more with COVID-19, enrolled during active disease. The bases read TGCGCCAGCAGCTTGGGGGACAGAGACTATCAGCCCCAGCATTTT. It is translated as CASSLGDRDYQPQHF. When the CDR3 is completed using the reference TRBV5-1 and TRBJ1-5 genes on either side, the full variable domain is KAGVTQTPRYLIKTRGQQVTLSCSPISGHRSVSWYQQTPGQGLQFLFEYFSETQRNKGNFPGRFSGRQFSNSRSEMNVSTLELGDSALYLCASSLGDRDYQPQHFGDGTRLSIL.